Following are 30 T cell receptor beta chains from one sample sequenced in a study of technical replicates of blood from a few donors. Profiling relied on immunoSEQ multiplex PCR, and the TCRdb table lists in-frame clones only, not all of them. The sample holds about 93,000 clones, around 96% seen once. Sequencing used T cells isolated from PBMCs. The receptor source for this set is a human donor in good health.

The CDR3 nucleotides read TGTGCCAGCAGTTTGATACAGGGCACTGAAGCTTTCTTT. This codes for CASSLIQGTEAFF. The chain employs TRBV27 and TRBJ1-1, with D possibly being TRBD1 (6 bases). The CDR3 is 13 amino acids. Germline CDR1 and CDR2: MNHEY and SMNVEV (reference sequence). Trimming cost V 3 bases and J 4 bases, with 9 bases left between them.

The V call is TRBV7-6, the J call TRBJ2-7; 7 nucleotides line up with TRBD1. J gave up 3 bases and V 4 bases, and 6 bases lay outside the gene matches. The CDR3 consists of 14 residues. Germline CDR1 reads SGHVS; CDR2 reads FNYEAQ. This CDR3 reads CASSYTWDSYEQYF. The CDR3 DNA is TGTGCCAGCAGCTATACCTGGGACAGCTACGAGCAGTACTTC.

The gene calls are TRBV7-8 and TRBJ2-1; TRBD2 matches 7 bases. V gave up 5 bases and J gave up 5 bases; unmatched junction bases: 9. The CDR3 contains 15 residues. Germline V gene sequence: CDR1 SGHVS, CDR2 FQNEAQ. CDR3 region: CASSRGTGGNNEQFF. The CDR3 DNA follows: TGTGCCAGCAGCCGAGGCACGGGGGGAAACAATGAGCAGTTCTTC.

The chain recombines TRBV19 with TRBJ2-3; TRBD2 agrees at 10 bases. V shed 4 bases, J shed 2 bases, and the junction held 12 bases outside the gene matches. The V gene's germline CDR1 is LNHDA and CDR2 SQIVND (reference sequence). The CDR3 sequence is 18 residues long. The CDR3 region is CASSTPWSGGEHTDTQYF. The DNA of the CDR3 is TGTGCCAGTAGTACCCCGTGGAGCGGGGGGGAACACACAGATACGCAGTATTTT. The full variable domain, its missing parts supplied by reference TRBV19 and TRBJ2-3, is DGGITQSPKYLFRKEGQNVTLSCEQNLNHDAMYWYRQDPGQGLRLIYYSQIVNDFQKGDIAEGYSVSREKKESFPLTVTSAQKNPTAFYLCASSTPWSGGEHTDTQYFGPGTRLTVL.

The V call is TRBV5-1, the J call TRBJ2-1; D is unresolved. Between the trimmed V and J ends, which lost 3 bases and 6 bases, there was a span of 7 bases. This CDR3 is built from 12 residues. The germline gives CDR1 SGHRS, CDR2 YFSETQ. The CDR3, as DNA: TGCGCCAGCAGCTACACCTTCAATGAGCAGTTCTTC. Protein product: CASSYTFNEQFF.

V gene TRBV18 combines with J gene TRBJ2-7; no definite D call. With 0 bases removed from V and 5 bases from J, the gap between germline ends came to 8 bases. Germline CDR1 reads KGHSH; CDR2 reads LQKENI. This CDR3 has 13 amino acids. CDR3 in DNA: TGTGCCAGCTCACCACCGGGCTTACACGAGCAGTACTTC. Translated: CASSPPGLHEQYF.

In DNA, the CDR3 is TGTGCCAGCAGCTTAGGGCTCGGGGGGTCGGGTTATGGCACTGAAGCTTTCTTT. It encodes CASSLGLGGSGYGTEAFF. The gene calls are TRBV7-8 and TRBJ1-1; TRBD1 is a possible D gene (5 bases). The CDR3 is 18 amino acids. V was trimmed by 1 base and J by 4 bases, leaving 22 bases between them. Germline-derived CDR1 and CDR2 are SGHVS and FQNEAQ.

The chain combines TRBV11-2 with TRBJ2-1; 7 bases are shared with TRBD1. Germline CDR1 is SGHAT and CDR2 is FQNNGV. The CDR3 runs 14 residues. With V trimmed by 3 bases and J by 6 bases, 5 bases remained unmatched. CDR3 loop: CASSLGTVGNEQFF. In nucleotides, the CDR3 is TGTGCCAGCAGCTTGGGGACAGTTGGCAATGAGCAGTTCTTC. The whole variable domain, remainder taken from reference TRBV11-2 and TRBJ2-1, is EAGVAQSPRYKIIEKRQSVAFWCNPISGHATLYWYQQILGQGPKLLIQFQNNGVVDDSQLPKDRFSAERLKGVDSTLKIQPAKLEDSAVYLCASSLGTVGNEQFFGPGTRLTVL.

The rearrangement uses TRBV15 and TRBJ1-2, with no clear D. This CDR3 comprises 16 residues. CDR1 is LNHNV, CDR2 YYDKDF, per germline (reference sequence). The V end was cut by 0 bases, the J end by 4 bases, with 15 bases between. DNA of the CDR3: TGTGCCACCAGCAGAGATTTAACCATCGCGGTCTATGGCTACACCTTC. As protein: CATSRDLTIAVYGYTF.

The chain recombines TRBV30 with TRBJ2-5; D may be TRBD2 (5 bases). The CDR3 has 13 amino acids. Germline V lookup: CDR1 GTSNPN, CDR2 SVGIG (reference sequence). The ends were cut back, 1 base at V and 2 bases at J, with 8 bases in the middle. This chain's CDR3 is CAWSGGQQETQYF. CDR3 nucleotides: TGTGCCTGGAGTGGAGGGCAGCAAGAGACCCAGTACTTC.

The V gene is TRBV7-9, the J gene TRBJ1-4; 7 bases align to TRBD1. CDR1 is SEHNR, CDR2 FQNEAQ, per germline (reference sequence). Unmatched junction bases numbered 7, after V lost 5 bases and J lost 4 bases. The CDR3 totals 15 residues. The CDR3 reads CASSVGQASNEKLFF. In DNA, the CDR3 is TGTGCCAGCAGCGTTGGACAGGCGAGTAATGAAAAACTGTTTTTT.

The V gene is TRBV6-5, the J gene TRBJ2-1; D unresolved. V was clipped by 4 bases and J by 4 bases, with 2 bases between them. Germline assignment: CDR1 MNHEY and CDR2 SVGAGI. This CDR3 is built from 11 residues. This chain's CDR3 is CASSLYNEQFF. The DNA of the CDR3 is TGTGCCAGCAGTTTATACAATGAGCAGTTCTTC.

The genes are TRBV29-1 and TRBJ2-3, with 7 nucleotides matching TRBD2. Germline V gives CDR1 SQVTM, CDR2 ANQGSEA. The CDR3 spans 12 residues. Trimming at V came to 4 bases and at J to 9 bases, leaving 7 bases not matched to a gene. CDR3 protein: CSVGGEGVTQYF. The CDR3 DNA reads TGCAGCGTTGGGGGGGAGGGTGTCACGCAGTATTTT.

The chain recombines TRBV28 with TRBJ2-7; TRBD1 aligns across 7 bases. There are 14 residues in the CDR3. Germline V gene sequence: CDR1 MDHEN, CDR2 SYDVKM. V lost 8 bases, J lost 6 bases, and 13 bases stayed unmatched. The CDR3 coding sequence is TGTGCCAGCTCCCCTACAGGGGTTAAGGGCGAGCAGTACTTC. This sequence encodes CASSPTGVKGEQYF.

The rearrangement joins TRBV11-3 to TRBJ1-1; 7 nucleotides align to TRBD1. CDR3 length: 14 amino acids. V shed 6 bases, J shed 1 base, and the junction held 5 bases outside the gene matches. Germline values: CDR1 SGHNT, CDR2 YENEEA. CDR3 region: CASRPRQGNTEAFF. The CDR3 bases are TGTGCCAGCAGGCCCCGACAGGGGAACACTGAAGCTTTCTTT. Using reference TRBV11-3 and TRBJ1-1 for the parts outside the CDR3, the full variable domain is EAGVVQSPRYKIIEKKQPVAFWCNPISGHNTLYWYLQNLGQGPELLIRYENEEAVDDSQLPKDRFSAERLKGVDSTLKIQPAELGDSAVYLCASRPRQGNTEAFFGQGTRLTVV.

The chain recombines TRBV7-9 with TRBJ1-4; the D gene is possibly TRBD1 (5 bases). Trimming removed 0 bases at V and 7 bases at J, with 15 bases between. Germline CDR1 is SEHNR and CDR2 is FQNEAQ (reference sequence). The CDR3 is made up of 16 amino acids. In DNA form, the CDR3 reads TGTGCCAGCAGCTTAGCCTGGGACTTCTACCCTGAAAAACTGTTTTTT. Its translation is CASSLAWDFYPEKLFF.

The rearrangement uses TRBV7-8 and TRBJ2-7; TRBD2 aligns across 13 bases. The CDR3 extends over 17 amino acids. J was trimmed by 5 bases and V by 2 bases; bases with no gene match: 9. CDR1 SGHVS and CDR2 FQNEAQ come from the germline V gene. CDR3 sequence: CASSLFGLAGEFHEQYF. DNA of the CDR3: TGTGCCAGCAGCTTATTCGGACTAGCGGGAGAGTTCCACGAGCAGTACTTC.

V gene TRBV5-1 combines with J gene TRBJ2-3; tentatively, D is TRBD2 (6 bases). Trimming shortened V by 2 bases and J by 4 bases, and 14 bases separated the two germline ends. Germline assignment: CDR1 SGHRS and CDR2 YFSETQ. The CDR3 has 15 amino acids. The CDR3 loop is CASSFRSGSADTQYF. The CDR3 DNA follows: TGCGCCAGCAGCTTCAGATCCGGGAGTGCAGATACGCAGTATTTT. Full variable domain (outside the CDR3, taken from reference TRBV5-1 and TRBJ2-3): KAGVTQTPRYLIKTRGQQVTLSCSPISGHRSVSWYQQTPGQGLQFLFEYFSETQRNKGNFPGRFSGRQFSNSRSEMNVSTLELGDSALYLCASSFRSGSADTQYFGPGTRLTVL.

The CDR3 protein is CASSLTGAKDEQYF. CDR3 DNA sequence: TGTGCCAGCAGCCTAACAGGGGCGAAGGACGAGCAGTACTTC. The rearrangement uses TRBV5-4 and TRBJ2-7, with 7 bases aligning to TRBD1. The CDR3 spans 14 residues. Trimming cost V 4 bases and J 5 bases; bases outside gene matches: 9. The V gene's germline CDR1 is SGHNT and CDR2 YYREEE (reference sequence).

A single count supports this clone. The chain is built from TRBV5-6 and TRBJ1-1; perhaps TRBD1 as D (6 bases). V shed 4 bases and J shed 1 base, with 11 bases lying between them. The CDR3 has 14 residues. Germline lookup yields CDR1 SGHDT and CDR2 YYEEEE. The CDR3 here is CASSIRQANTEAFF. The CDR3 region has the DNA TGTGCCAGCAGCATAAGACAGGCGAACACTGAAGCTTTCTTT.

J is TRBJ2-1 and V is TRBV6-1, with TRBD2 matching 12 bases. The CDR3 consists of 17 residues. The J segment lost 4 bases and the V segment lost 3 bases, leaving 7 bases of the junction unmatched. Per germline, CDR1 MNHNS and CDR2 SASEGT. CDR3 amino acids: CASSDPSSGGGYNEQFF. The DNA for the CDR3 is TGTGCCAGCAGTGACCCGTCTAGCGGGGGGGGGTACAATGAGCAGTTCTTC.

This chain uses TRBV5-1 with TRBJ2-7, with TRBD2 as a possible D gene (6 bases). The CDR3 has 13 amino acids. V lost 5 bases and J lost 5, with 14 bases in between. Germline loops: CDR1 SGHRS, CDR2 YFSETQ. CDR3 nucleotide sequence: TGCGCCAGCAGGTCCGGGAGCCTAAACGAGCAGTACTTC. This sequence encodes CASRSGSLNEQYF.

This CDR3 reads CASSIGFRQGSGANVLTF. The CDR3 bases are TGTGCCAGTAGTATAGGGTTCAGGCAGGGCAGTGGGGCCAACGTCCTGACTTTC. This sequence joins TRBV19 and TRBJ2-6, with D maybe TRBD1 (5 bases). V dropped 1 base and J dropped 3 bases, with 16 bases sitting between them. Germline CDR1 is LNHDA and CDR2 is SQIVND (reference sequence). This CDR3 is built from 18 residues.

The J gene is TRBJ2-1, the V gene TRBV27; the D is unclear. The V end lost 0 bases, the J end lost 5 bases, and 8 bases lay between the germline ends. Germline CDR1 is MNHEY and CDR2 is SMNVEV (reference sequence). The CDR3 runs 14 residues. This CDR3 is CASSLSTADNEQFF. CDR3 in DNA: TGTGCCAGCAGTTTATCGACGGCGGACAATGAGCAGTTCTTC.

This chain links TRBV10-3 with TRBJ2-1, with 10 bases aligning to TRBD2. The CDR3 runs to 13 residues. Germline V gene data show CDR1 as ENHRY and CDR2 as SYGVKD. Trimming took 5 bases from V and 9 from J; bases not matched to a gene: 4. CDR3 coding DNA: TGTGCCATCAGTACTAGCGGGATGGGTGAGCAGTTCTTC. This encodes CAISTSGMGEQFF.

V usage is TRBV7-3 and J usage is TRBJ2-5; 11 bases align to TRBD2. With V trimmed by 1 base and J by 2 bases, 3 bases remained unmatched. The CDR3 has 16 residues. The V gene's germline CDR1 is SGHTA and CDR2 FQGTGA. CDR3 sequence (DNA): TGTGCCAGCAGCTTAAGCGCTAGCGGGGGGCAAGAGACCCAGTACTTC. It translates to CASSLSASGGQETQYF.

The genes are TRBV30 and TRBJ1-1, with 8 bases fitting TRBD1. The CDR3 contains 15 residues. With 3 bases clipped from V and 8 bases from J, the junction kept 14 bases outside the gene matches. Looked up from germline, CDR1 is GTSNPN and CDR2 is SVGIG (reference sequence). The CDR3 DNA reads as TGTGCCTGGAGAAGCCTCGGGCAGGGGGCCGGGGAAGCTTTCTTT. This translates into CAWRSLGQGAGEAFF.

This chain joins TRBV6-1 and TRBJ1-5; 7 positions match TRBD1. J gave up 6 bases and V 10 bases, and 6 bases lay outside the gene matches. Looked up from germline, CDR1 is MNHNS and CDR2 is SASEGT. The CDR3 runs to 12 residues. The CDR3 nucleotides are TGTGCCACCACTGACAGGGTTCAGCCCCAGCATTTT. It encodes CATTDRVQPQHF.

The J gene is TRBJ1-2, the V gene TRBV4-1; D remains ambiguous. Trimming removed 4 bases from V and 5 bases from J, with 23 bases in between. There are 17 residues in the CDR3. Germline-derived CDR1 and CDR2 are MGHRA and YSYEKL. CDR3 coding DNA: TGCGCCAGCAGCCGACAATGGGAGACACACAACATTTATGGCTACACCTTC. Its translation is CASSRQWETHNIYGYTF.

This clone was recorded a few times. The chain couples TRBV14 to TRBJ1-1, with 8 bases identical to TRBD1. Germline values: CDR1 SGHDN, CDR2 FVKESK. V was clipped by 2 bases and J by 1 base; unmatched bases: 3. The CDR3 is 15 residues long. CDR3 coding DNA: TGTGCCAGCAGCCAACAGGGGGCGAGGAACACTGAAGCTTTCTTT. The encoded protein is CASSQQGARNTEAFF.